The clone carrying this T cell receptor (beta chain) has at least ten counts. Antigen: not known. The data stem from a study of blood T cells in healthy people across ages. Study-wide findings and caveats: Per-million-T-cell TCR beta diversity fell roughly linearly with age. A strong correlation was seen between TCR beta diversity and naive T cell percentage.

The germline V gene has CDR1 SGHRS and CDR2 YFSETQ. The CDR3 extends over 15 amino acids. V shed 2 bases, J shed 4 bases, and the junction held 2 bases outside the gene matches. Through a sample-barcoded 5' primer and a J-beta primer mix, a second PCR was run for 7 to 11 cycles. TCRdb used MiXCR to reprocess the 5' RACE reads, holding one entry per CDR3 protein. Here the sample spans 1.5 million to 2 million distinct CDR3 sequences, 28% being singletons. The clonotype comes from a woman in her 30s in good health. This sequence joins TRBV5-1 and TRBJ2-3; 12 bases match TRBD2. The sequenced sample consisted of blood. The CDR3 DNA is TGCGCCAGCAGCTTCGGACTAGCGGGGTCAGATACGCAGTATTTT. It codes for CASSFGLAGSDTQYF.